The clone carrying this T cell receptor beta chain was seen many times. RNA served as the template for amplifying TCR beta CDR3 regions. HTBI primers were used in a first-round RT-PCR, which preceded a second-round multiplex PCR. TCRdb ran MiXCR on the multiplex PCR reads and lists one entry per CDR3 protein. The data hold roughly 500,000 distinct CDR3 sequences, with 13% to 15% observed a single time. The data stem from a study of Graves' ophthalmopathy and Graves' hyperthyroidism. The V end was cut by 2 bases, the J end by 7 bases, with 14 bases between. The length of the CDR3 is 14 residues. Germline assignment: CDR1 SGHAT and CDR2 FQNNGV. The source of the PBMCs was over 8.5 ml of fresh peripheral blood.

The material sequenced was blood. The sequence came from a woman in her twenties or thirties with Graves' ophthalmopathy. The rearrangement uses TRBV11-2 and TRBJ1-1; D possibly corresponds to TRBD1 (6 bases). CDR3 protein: CASSLRPWGREAFF. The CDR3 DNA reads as TGTGCCAGCAGCTTAAGGCCGTGGGGGCGTGAAGCTTTCTTT.